A single sample is the source of the 10 T cell receptor beta chains below, sequenced in a study of identical twins. TCRdb called the 5' RACE reads again in MiXCR, with one record for every CDR3 protein. Among some 500,000 distinct CDR3 sequences, over 8.5% were seen once, and the ten largest hold approximately 3%. These sequences were also reported in another study, on yellow fever vaccine responses in identical twins.

Input material: PBMCs. These receptors were obtained from a young woman in good health.

The sample holds many counts of this clonotype. The V and J genes are TRBV29-1 and TRBJ2-2; 7 positions agree with TRBD1. Germline V gene data show CDR1 as SQVTM and CDR2 as ANQGSEA. V was pared by 6 bases and J by 3 bases, with 10 bases of the junction left unmatched. The length of the CDR3 is 15 residues. The CDR3 reads CSVKAGTEDTGELFF. CDR3 DNA: TGCAGCGTCAAAGCCGGGACAGAAGACACCGGGGAGCTGTTTTTT.

The V gene is TRBV6-2 or TRBV6-3, the J gene TRBJ2-7; tentative D call: TRBD1 (6 bases). The germline V gene encodes CDR1 MNHEY and CDR2 SVGEGT. The V gene lost 8 bases and the J gene lost 2 bases, with 28 bases spanning the gap. This CDR3 has 18 amino acids. The CDR3 DNA follows: TGTGCCAGCTGGACTGATTCTATGGGACACCCGACGGCCTACGAGCAGTACTTC. The encoded protein is CASWTDSMGHPTAYEQYF.

This clonotype has only a few counts. The chain carries TRBV29-1 and TRBJ2-1; TRBD2 might be the D (6 bases). V lost 6 bases, J lost 0 bases, and 15 bases lay in between. The germline V gene has CDR1 SQVTM and CDR2 ANQGSEA. The CDR3 runs to 15 residues. This CDR3 is CSVKGGERSYNEQFF. For the CDR3, the DNA is TGCAGCGTAAAAGGAGGGGAACGCTCCTACAATGAGCAGTTCTTC.

The sample holds many counts of this clonotype. The chain couples TRBV29-1 to TRBJ2-2; TRBD2 aligns across 11 bases. The germline CDR1 and CDR2 sequences are SQVTM and ANQGSEA. V gave up 4 bases and J gave up 6 bases; unmatched junction bases: 10. This CDR3 contains 16 residues. CDR3 sequence reads: CSVVTSGDMRAGELFF. The CDR3 DNA reads TGCAGCGTTGTGACTAGCGGGGATATGAGGGCCGGGGAGCTGTTTTTT.

The table lists this clonotype with a few counts. The chain couples TRBV4-3 to TRBJ1-4; no clear D. Germline CDR1 reads LGHNA; CDR2 reads YSLEER. The CDR3 runs 16 residues. V lost 0 bases, J lost 4 bases, and 12 bases lay in between. This CDR3 is CASSQDRGELNEKLFF. Here the CDR3 DNA reads TGCGCCAGCAGCCAAGATCGAGGTGAACTTAATGAAAAACTGTTTTTT.

The chain is built from TRBV30 and TRBJ2-5; a possible D gene is TRBD2 (6 bases). Trimming took off 2 bases at V and 6 bases at J, with 10 bases between the two ends. The CDR3 is made up of 12 amino acids. Germline assignment: CDR1 GTSNPN and CDR2 SVGIG (reference sequence). CDR3 loop: CAWSKEGKTQYF. The DNA for the CDR3 is TGTGCCTGGAGTAAGGAGGGGAAGACCCAGTACTTC.

This clonotype has just a few counts. V is TRBV28 and J is TRBJ2-6; D is unresolved. The CDR3 contains 16 residues. Germline values: CDR1 MDHEN, CDR2 SYDVKM. V lost 7 bases and J lost 0, with 13 bases in between. The CDR3 loop is CASTPGSSSGANVLTF. The CDR3 DNA sequence: TGTGCCAGCACCCCGGGCAGCTCCTCTGGGGCCAACGTCCTGACTTTC.

This clonotype was found many times. The chain couples TRBV20-1 to TRBJ1-1, with no clear D. V lost 3 bases and J lost 6, with 14 bases in between. The CDR3 has 13 residues. Germline CDR1 reads DFQATT; CDR2 reads SNEGSKA (reference sequence). The CDR3 DNA follows: TGCAGTGCTAGTCTATTCCTAGGAGCTGAAGCTTTCTTT. Its protein is CSASLFLGAEAFF.

Here the CDR3 DNA reads TGTGCCAGCTGCGGGGCAGGGGGCTTGAACACTGAAGCTTTCTTT. Its protein product is CASCGAGGLNTEAFF. The chain joins TRBV11-1 to TRBJ1-1; 8 bases are a match to TRBD1. This CDR3 has 15 amino acids. Germline-derived CDR1 and CDR2 are SGHAT and FQDESV (reference sequence). Trimming at V came to 8 bases and at J to 0 bases, leaving 8 bases not matched to a gene.

This clonotype was counted between two and nine times. This chain connects TRBV12-3 or TRBV12-4 to TRBJ2-1, with D perhaps being TRBD1 or TRBD2 (6 bases each). The CDR3 is made up of 12 amino acids. Trimming took off 6 bases at V and 12 bases at J, with 15 bases between the two ends. CDR3 DNA: TGTGCCAGCAGGTCCGGGGGCCCGGGGCAGTTCTTC. Protein sequence: CASRSGGPGQFF.